These T cell receptor beta chains were read from a single sample in a study of shared clonotypes between healthy human individuals. Profiled with immunoSEQ multiplex PCR; TCRdb holds only in-frame clones, not every one. The sample lists roughly 720,000 clones, less than 95% occurring once. The sample taken for sequencing was memory CD8+ T cells from PBMCs. The receptors come from a man in his late teens or twenties in good health. Some clones in this sample may be carry-over from other donors' samples. The CDR3 runs from the conserved cysteine through the conserved F or W. The order of the fields is J gene, clone size, V gene, D gene, CDR3 DNA, CDR3 protein. A D gene is named only where the DNA matches it firmly. Size is stated for part of the rows, as once, few or many counts, or as a class when the clone is expanded.

TRBJ2-1	once	TRBV11-2	.	TGTGCCAGCAGCTTAGGTTTGGATAGACCCTACAATGAGCAGTTCTTC	CASSLGLDRPYNEQFF
TRBJ1-2	.	TRBV4-1	.	TGCGCCAGCAACCAACGGGCCGGCGGAAACCGTTATGGCTACACCTTC	CASNQRAGGNRYGYTF
TRBJ2-7	.	TRBV27	TRBD1	TGTGCCAGCAGAGGGACAGGTCCAGCGCCCTACGAGCAGTACTTC	CASRGTGPAPYEQYF
TRBJ2-7	.	TRBV27	.	TGTGCCAGCAGCCCCCGTCGGGGCTACGAGCAGTACTTC	CASSPRRGYEQYF
TRBJ1-2	.	TRBV25-1	TRBD1	TGTGCCAGCAGTCCGACAGGGTGGGGCAATGGCTACACCTTC	CASSPTGWGNGYTF
TRBJ1-4	.	TRBV9	TRBD1	TGTGCCAGCACCCAGGGGGCATTCAATGAAAAACTGTTTTTT	CASTQGAFNEKLFF
TRBJ2-1	.	TRBV10-2	.	TGCGCCAGCAGTGATCTCCGGGACTTATACAGTCGTGAGCAGTTCTTC	CASSDLRDLYSREQFF
TRBJ1-2	.	TRBV29-1	.	TGCAGCGTTGTGGGCCGTACTAACTATGGCTACACCTTC	CSVVGRTNYGYTF
TRBJ2-7	.	TRBV27	TRBD2	TGTGCCAGCAGTTTACTGCTAGCGGGAGGTTCCTACGAGCAGTACTTC	CASSLLLAGGSYEQYF
TRBJ1-2	.	TRBV28	.	TGTGCCAGCAGGCGGCCGGGGGGCGCGTATGGCTACACCTTC	CASRRPGGAYGYTF
TRBJ2-2	once	TRBV27	TRBD1	TGTGCCAGCAGTTCCGGGACAGGGCGTACCGGGGAGCTGTTTTTT	CASSSGTGRTGELFF
TRBJ1-2	.	TRBV28	.	TGTGCCAGCAGTTCCCCCGGCGGGGCACGAAGACAAGAAGGCTACACCTTC	CASSSPGGARRQEGYTF
TRBJ1-1	few	TRBV7-9	.	TGTGCCAGCGGGGAAACGAACACTGAAGCTTTCTTT	CASGETNTEAFF
TRBJ1-2	.	TRBV6-5	.	TGTGCCAGCAGATCCGACAGCCCTTGGGGCTACACCTTC	CASRSDSPWGYTF
TRBJ1-2	.	TRBV6-1	.	TGTGCCAGCAGTGAACGTGGGATGATTAACTATGGCTACACCTTC	CASSERGMINYGYTF
TRBJ2-7	.	TRBV29-1	.	TGCAGCGTTGAAGATCAAAGGGGTTACGAGCAGTACTTC	CSVEDQRGYEQYF